This entry features one T cell receptor beta chain sequence. The data were taken from a study of blood T cell repertoires in COVID-19. For the study at large: Acute-phase and convalescent COVID-19 samples originated in the United States, Italy and Spain. PBMCs, B-cell-depleted T cells, or T cells provided the cDNA or gDNA that made up the material.

V lost 6 bases, J lost 5 bases, and 18 bases lay in between. Germline loops: CDR1 MNHEY, CDR2 SMNVEV (reference sequence). CDR3 size: 15 residues. Authors' methods: The assay estimated nucleated cells by amplifying reference gene primers. TCRdb keeps only in-frame clones here, not all; method: immunoSEQ multiplex PCR. For V, J and clone size, that table is used; D and trimming come from the DNA. The table has under 200,000 clones, around 85% seen once. The V call is TRBV27, the J call TRBJ2-3; possibly TRBD1 for D (6 bases). The sample taken for sequencing was peripheral blood. The sequence came from a man between 65 and 85 years old with active or convalescent COVID-19. As DNA, the CDR3 is TGTGCCAGCAGCCAAGGGACACAACGAGGAGATACGCAGTATTTT. Translated: CASSQGTQRGDTQYF.